The 10 T cell receptor beta chains given below trace back to one sample, sequenced in a study of T cell responses to AZD1222 COVID-19 vaccine. The data were produced by immunoSEQ multiplex PCR, yet TCRdb's version contains in-frame clones alone and is incomplete. The sample carries fewer than 150,000 clones, 70% to 90% recorded once. The starting material was peripheral blood, obtained on day 0 of AZD1222 vaccination. The receptors were sampled from an adult in good health.

The V gene is TRBV30, the J gene TRBJ1-1; no firm D call. Germline lookup yields CDR1 GTSNPN and CDR2 SVGIG (reference sequence). V was cut by 0 bases and J by 4 bases, with 12 bases left in between. The length of the CDR3 is 14 residues. Here the CDR3 reads CAWSVWDYSTEAFF. The CDR3 region has the DNA TGTGCCTGGAGTGTATGGGATTACTCCACTGAAGCTTTCTTT.

The gene calls are TRBV5-4 and TRBJ2-3; D gene ambiguous. The CDR3 extends over 13 amino acids. Germline assignment: CDR1 SGHNT and CDR2 YYREEE (reference sequence). The V end lost 2 bases, the J end lost 3 bases, and 7 bases lay between the germline ends. CDR3 nucleotide sequence: TGTGCCAGCAGCTTACCCCATACAGATACGCAGTATTTT. Translation gives CASSLPHTDTQYF.

The CDR3 is CASSSEGSSGEQFF. The CDR3 nucleotides are TGTGCCAGCAGCTCCGAAGGTTCTAGCGGTGAGCAGTTCTTC. The V gene is TRBV7-2, the J gene TRBJ2-1; 7 nucleotides agree with TRBD2. Germline CDR1 SGHTA, CDR2 FQGNSA. CDR3 length: 14 residues. The trim removed 4 bases at V and 9 bases at J, leaving 9 bases unmatched.

The CDR3 loop reads CASSSRQGGRKEQYF. The CDR3 DNA is TGTGCCAGCAGCTCGAGACAGGGGGGGAGGAAGGAGCAGTACTTC. The chain carries TRBV5-4 and TRBJ2-7; 9 bases are a match to TRBD1. Trimming removed 3 bases from V and 7 bases from J; junction bases left unmatched: 11. This CDR3 comprises 15 residues. Germline CDR1 SGHNT, CDR2 YYREEE (reference sequence).

The chain has TRBV7-8 and TRBJ2-3; weak D call: TRBD2 (7 bases). V was pared by 1 base and J by 5 bases, with 13 bases between. In germline, CDR1 is SGHVS, CDR2 FQNEAQ. This CDR3 region has 15 residues. Here the CDR3 reads CASSLVGGGGDTQYF. The CDR3 DNA reads TGTGCCAGCAGCTTAGTAGGGGGGGGCGGAGATACGCAGTATTTT.

In nucleotides, the CDR3 is TGTGCCAGCAGTTTGGCAGGGGGCCCTGGGGCCAACGTCCTGACTTTC. Protein product: CASSLAGGPGANVLTF. The rearrangement uses TRBV6-5 and TRBJ2-6; TRBD1 agrees at 8 bases. J gave up 2 bases and V 4 bases, and 4 bases lay outside the gene matches. There are 16 residues in the CDR3. Germline assignment: CDR1 MNHEY and CDR2 SVGAGI.

The chain has TRBV18 and TRBJ1-2; no clear D gene. Germline-derived CDR1 and CDR2 are KGHSH and LQKENI. The CDR3 loop spans 16 amino acids. V lost 0 bases to trimming and J lost 7 bases, with 18 bases between them. CDR3 in DNA: TGTGCCAGCTCACCACCTACTCCCGGAACAAGTGGTGGCTACACCTTC. Translating gives CASSPPTPGTSGGYTF. The whole variable domain, filled in from reference TRBV18 and TRBJ1-2, reads NAGVMQNPRHLVRRRGQEARLRCSPMKGHSHVYWYRQLPEEGLKFMVYLQKENIIDESGMPKERFSAEFPKEGPSILRIQQVVRGDSAAYFCASSPPTPGTSGGYTFGSGTRLTVV.

The chain is built from TRBV7-2 and TRBJ1-3; no reliable D call. Trimming took off 2 bases at V and 1 base at J, with 9 bases between the two ends. The V gene's germline CDR1 is SGHTA and CDR2 FQGNSA. The CDR3 covers 15 residues. Here the CDR3 DNA reads TGTGCCAGCAGCTTAAGATCGGCATCTGGAAACACCATATATTTT. This sequence encodes CASSLRSASGNTIYF.

This chain uses TRBV5-1 with TRBJ2-1, with 11 bases fitting TRBD1. This CDR3 has 14 amino acids. The germline gives CDR1 SGHRS, CDR2 YFSETQ. J lost 9 bases, V lost 4 bases, and 6 bases had no gene match. The CDR3 here is CASSPTGQGGEQFF. The CDR3 DNA follows: TGCGCCAGCAGCCCAACGGGACAGGGGGGTGAGCAGTTCTTC.

The chain joins TRBV5-1 to TRBJ2-2; D gene unclear. CDR3 length: 16 amino acids. V gave up 0 bases and J gave up 1 base, with 10 bases separating them. In germline, CDR1 is SGHRS, CDR2 YFSETQ. The CDR3 protein is CASSLESPGNTGELFF. In nucleotides, the CDR3 is TGCGCCAGCAGCTTGGAGTCTCCAGGGAACACCGGGGAGCTGTTTTTT. The entire variable domain, with the rest obtained from reference TRBV5-1 and TRBJ2-2, is as follows: KAGVTQTPRYLIKTRGQQVTLSCSPISGHRSVSWYQQTPGQGLQFLFEYFSETQRNKGNFPGRFSGRQFSNSRSEMNVSTLELGDSALYLCASSLESPGNTGELFFGEGSRLTVL.